This TCR beta chain was captured in a study of T cell clonotyping in hematopoietic cell transplantation. About the study: Recipients' pretransplant samples followed cytoreduction. General study findings and limits: At the given depth, recipient repertoires were over 97% de novo clonotypes. Higher Inverse Simpson Index values in graft donor and pretransplant recipient predicted broader posttransplant TCR diversity. Pathologically expanded recipient clonotypes increased progressively from day 30 to day 180 as diversity fell.

Described time point: recipient sample about 28 days before transplant, after cytoreduction. Clones were read by immunoSEQ multiplex PCR, and TCRdb kept only the in-frame ones, dropping some. The repertoire holds around 13,000 clones, 65% to 85% seen once, with about 15% in the top ten. In the case of this clone: Its antigen is still unknown.

This CDR3 region has 17 residues. Between the trimmed V and J ends, which lost 0 bases and 0 bases, there was a span of 15 bases. CDR1 SGHRS and CDR2 YFSETQ come from the germline V gene. The J gene is TRBJ1-1, the V gene TRBV5-1; D unresolved. The specimen comprised peripheral blood mononuclear cells, sampled before stem cell transplant. This sequence originates from a man aged 60 to 75 with acute myeloid leukemia. Some clones in this sample may be carry-over from other donors' samples. Here the CDR3 reads CASSLGKEARVNTEAFF. The CDR3 bases are TGCGCCAGCAGCTTGGGGAAGGAGGCAAGAGTGAACACTGAAGCTTTCTTT.